This entry describes one T cell receptor beta chain. Its antigen is currently unknown. An amount of RNA that ranged from roughly 0.5 to 1 ug was reverse transcribed with random hexamers. An immunoSEQ multiplex PCR amplified TCR beta CDR3 over 54 Vbeta and 13 Jbeta. MiXCR was run by TCRdb on the immunoSEQ multiplex PCR reads, yielding one entry per CDR3 protein. The sample has 150,000 to 200,000 distinct CDR3 sequences, around 95% seen once. Unmatched junction bases numbered 2, after V lost 0 bases and J lost 5 bases. Germline V CDR1 and CDR2: SGHRS, YFSETQ. This CDR3 has 14 residues. These data are taken from a study of CD8 T cells in Susac syndrome. Findings and caveats of the study: The number of individuals included in the study's TCR sequencing and HLA analysis was acknowledged as relatively small.

Healthy donors, matched for age and sex, constituted the control group. The CD8+ and CD4+ T cells were negatively isolated, with the TEMRA cells enriched by FACS. Sequencing used CD4+ T cells from PBMCs. The chain joins TRBV5-1 to TRBJ2-5, with 9 bases fitting TRBD2. The source of this sequence is a human donor in good health. CDR3 sequence: CASSLGLAVETQYF. The CDR3 region has the DNA TGCGCCAGCAGCTTGGGACTAGCGGTTGAGACCCAGTACTTC. The entire variable domain, with the rest obtained from reference TRBV5-1 and TRBJ2-5, is as follows: KAGVTQTPRYLIKTRGQQVTLSCSPISGHRSVSWYQQTPGQGLQFLFEYFSETQRNKGNFPGRFSGRQFSNSRSEMNVSTLELGDSALYLCASSLGLAVETQYFGPGTRLLVL.